Given below is one T cell receptor (beta chain) in context. Healthy Russian Caucasian donors spanned ages about 6 to 95 years. This sample stems from a study of blood T cells in healthy people across ages. A sample-barcoded 5' primer and a J-beta primer mix were used in a second PCR of about 6 to 12 cycles. Any given sample supplied a minimum of 2.5 million CDR3-containing paired-end reads. One entry per CDR3 protein, called by TCRdb with MiXCR from the 5' RACE reads. The table records 1.5 million to 2 million distinct CDR3 sequences, 39% of them present only once. The V end lost 6 bases, the J end lost 4 bases, and 12 bases lay between the germline ends. The CDR3 length is 13 residues.

This sequence originates from a human donor in good health. The V gene is TRBV12-3 or TRBV12-4, the J gene TRBJ1-1; D is perhaps TRBD1 (5 bases). The sequencing sample was made of blood. This chain's CDR3 is CASRSGVSTEAFF. CDR3 DNA sequence: TGTGCCAGCAGGTCGGGGGTTAGCACTGAAGCTTTCTTT.